Listed here are 7 T cell receptor beta chains from one sample, sequenced in a study of cytomegalovirus exposure and HLA in healthy donors. Assay: immunoSEQ multiplex PCR; the TCRdb copy retains only in-frame clones and omits some. The data show over 75,000 clones, around 85% seen once. The sequencing input was PBMCs. Receptors originate from a man aged 18 to 35 in good health and CMV-seropositive.

The genes are TRBV5-1 and TRBJ1-1; 8 positions agree with TRBD1. This CDR3 region has 15 residues. Germline V gene sequence: CDR1 SGHRS, CDR2 YFSETQ. V gave up 0 bases and J gave up 1 base; unmatched junction bases: 2. The CDR3 DNA reads as TGCGCCAGCAGCTTGGGGACAGGGACGAACACTGAAGCTTTCTTT. Protein: CASSLGTGTNTEAFF.

This chain joins TRBV27 and TRBJ1-2; 9 positions agree with TRBD1. The CDR3 is 13 residues long. Germline values: CDR1 MNHEY, CDR2 SMNVEV (reference sequence). The junction had 0 bases not matched to a gene; V was cut back by 3 bases and J by 4 bases. DNA of the CDR3: TGTGCCAGCAGTTTGACAGGGGGCTATGGCTACACCTTC. Translating it yields CASSLTGGYGYTF.

The rearrangement joins TRBV18 to TRBJ1-1; D unresolved. The ends were cut back, 4 bases at V and 1 base at J, with 7 bases in the middle. CDR1 is KGHSH, CDR2 LQKENI, per germline. The CDR3 totals 13 residues. CDR3 sequence (DNA): TGTGCCAGCTCACGAGGGAGGAACACTGAAGCTTTCTTT. Protein: CASSRGRNTEAFF.

This chain connects TRBV29-1 to TRBJ1-5, with a tentative D call TRBD1 (6 bases). The CDR3 runs to 12 residues. With 4 bases removed from V and 2 bases from J, the gap between germline ends came to 6 bases. Germline V gene data show CDR1 as SQVTM and CDR2 as ANQGSEA. As DNA, the CDR3 is TGCAGCGTTGGACAGGGCAATCAGCCCCAGCATTTT. The encoded protein is CSVGQGNQPQHF.

J is TRBJ1-1 and V is TRBV5-6; D is unclear. Germline V gives CDR1 SGHDT, CDR2 YYEEEE. Trimming removed 7 bases from V and 0 bases from J, with 22 bases in between. This CDR3 contains 17 residues. The CDR3 bases are TGTGCCAGCGCGAGGGCATTTGGAAACAGCTTGAACACTGAAGCTTTCTTT. This translates into CASARAFGNSLNTEAFF.

This chain uses TRBV11-3 with TRBJ2-7; no reliable D call. Germline V gene sequence: CDR1 SGHNT, CDR2 YENEEA. This CDR3 is 15 amino acids long. Trimming pared 5 bases from V and 2 bases from J, leaving 16 bases between. The CDR3 is CASSTPAATTYEQYV. Here the CDR3 DNA reads TGTGCCAGCAGCACCCCGGCGGCTACTACCTACGAGCAGTACGTC.

Here the CDR3 DNA reads TGTGCCAGCTCCCGGGGTAGCGGGACTTGGGACGAGCAGTTCTTC. This translates into CASSRGSGTWDEQFF. The genes are TRBV18 and TRBJ2-1, with 8 bases identical to TRBD2. CDR3 size: 15 residues. The ends lost 6 bases at V and 10 bases at J; junction bases unmatched: 14. Looked up from germline, CDR1 is KGHSH and CDR2 is LQKENI.